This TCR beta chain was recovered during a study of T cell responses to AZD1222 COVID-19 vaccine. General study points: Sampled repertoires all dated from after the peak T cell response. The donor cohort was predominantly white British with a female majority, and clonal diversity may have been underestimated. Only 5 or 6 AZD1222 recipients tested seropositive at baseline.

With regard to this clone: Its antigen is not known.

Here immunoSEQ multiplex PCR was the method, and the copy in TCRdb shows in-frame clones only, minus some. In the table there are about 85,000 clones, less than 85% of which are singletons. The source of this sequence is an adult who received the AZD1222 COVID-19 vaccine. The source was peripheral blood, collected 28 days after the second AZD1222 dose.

CDR3 protein: CSVGRGAKGGYTF. The CDR3 DNA follows: TGCAGCGTTGGTCGGGGCGCAAAGGGTGGCTACACCTTC. The rearrangement links TRBV29-1 to TRBJ1-2; TRBD1 is a possible D gene (5 bases). Germline lookup yields CDR1 SQVTM and CDR2 ANQGSEA. The V gene lost 4 bases and the J gene lost 7 bases, with 16 bases spanning the gap. CDR3 length equals 13 residues. The full variable domain, completed using reference TRBV29-1 and TRBJ1-2, is SAVISQKPSRDICQRGTSLTIQCQVDSQVTMMFWYRQQPGQSLTLIATANQGSEATYESGFVIDKFPISRPNLTFSTLTVSNMSPEDSSIYLCSVGRGAKGGYTFGSGTRLTVV.